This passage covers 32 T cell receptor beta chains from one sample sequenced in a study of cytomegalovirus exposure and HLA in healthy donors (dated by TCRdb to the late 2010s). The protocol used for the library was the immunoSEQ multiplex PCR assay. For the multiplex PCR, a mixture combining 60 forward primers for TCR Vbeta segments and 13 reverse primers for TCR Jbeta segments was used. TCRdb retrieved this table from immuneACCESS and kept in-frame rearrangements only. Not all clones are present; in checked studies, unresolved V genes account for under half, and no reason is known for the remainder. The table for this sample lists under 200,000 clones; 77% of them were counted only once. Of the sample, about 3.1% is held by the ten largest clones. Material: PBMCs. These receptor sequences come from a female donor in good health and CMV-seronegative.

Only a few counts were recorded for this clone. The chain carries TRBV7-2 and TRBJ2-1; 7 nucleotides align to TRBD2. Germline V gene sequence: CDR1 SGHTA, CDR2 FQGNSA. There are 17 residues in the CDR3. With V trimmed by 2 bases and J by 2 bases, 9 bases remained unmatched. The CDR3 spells CASSLRLAGTTYNEQFF. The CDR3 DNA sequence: TGTGCCAGCAGCTTAAGACTAGCCGGGACCACCTACAATGAGCAGTTCTTC.

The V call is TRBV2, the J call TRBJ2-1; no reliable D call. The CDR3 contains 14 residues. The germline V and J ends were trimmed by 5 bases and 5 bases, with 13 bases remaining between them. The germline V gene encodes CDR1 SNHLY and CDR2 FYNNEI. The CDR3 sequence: CASSTITMDNEQFF. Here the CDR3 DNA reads TGTGCCAGCAGTACAATAACGATGGACAATGAGCAGTTCTTC.

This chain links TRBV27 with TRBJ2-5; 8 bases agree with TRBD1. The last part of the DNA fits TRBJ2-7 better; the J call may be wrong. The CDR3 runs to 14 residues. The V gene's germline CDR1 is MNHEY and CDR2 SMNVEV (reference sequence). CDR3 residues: CASSLGQGRYEQYF. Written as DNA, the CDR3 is TGTGCCAGCAGTTTAGGACAGGGCCGCTACGAGCAGTACTTC.

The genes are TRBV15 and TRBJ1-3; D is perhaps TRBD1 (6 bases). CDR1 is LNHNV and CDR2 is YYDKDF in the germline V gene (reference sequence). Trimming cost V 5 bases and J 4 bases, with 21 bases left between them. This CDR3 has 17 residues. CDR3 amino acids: CATSRLTQGLIGNTIYF. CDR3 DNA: TGTGCCACCAGCCGATTAACGCAGGGGCTAATCGGAAACACCATATATTTT. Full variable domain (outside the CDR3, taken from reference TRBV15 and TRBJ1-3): DAMVIQNPRYQVTQFGKPVTLSCSQTLNHNVMYWYQQKSSQAPKLLFHYYDKDFNNEADTPDNFQSRRPNTSFCFLDIRSPGLGDTAMYLCATSRLTQGLIGNTIYFGEGSWLTVV.

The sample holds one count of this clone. CDR3 residues: CASSFAGQGVVGELFF. CDR3 in DNA: TGTGCCAGCAGCTTTGCGGGACAGGGGGTTGTCGGGGAGCTGTTTTTT. The chain carries TRBV5-4 and TRBJ2-2; 11 bases are a match to TRBD1. With 2 bases clipped from V and 7 bases from J, the junction kept 7 bases outside the gene matches. CDR1 is SGHNT and CDR2 is YYREEE in the germline V gene (reference sequence). This CDR3 contains 16 residues. Full variable domain (remainder filled in from reference TRBV5-4 and TRBJ2-2): ETGVTQSPTHLIKTRGQQVTLRCSSQSGHNTVSWYQQALGQGPQFIFQYYREEENGRGNFPPRFSGLQFPNYSSELNVNALELDDSALYLCASSFAGQGVVGELFFGEGSRLTVL.

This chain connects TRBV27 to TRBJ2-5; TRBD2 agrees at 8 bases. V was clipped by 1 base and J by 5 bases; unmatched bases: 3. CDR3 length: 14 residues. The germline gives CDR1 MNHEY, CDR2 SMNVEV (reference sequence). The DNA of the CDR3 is TGTGCCAGCAGTTTATTTGGCGGGGGGGAGACCCAGTACTTC. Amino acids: CASSLFGGGETQYF.

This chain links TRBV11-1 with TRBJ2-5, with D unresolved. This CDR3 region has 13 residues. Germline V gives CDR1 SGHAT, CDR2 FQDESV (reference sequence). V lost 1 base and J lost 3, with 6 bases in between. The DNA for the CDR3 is TGTGCCAGCAGCTTAGACTACAAAGAGACCCAGTACTTC. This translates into CASSLDYKETQYF.

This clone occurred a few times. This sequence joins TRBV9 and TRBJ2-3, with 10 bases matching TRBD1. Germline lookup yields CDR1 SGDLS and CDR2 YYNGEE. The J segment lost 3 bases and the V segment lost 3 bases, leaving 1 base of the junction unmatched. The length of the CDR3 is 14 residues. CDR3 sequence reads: CASSGGQGTDTQYF. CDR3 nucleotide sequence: TGTGCCAGCAGCGGGGGACAGGGGACAGATACGCAGTATTTT.

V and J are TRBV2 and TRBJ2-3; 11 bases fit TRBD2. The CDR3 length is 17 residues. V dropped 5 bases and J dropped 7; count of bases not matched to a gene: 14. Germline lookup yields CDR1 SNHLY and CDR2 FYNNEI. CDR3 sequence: CASSRIKIAGGAYTQYF. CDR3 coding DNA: TGTGCCAGCAGTCGAATAAAAATAGCGGGGGGGGCCTATACGCAGTATTTT.

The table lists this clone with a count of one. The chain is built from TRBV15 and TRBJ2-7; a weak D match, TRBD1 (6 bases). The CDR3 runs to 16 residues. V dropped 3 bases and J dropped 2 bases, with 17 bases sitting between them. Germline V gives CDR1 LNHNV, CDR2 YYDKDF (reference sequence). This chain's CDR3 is CATSRDTGKGTYEQYF. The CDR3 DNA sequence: TGTGCCACCAGCAGGGATACAGGGAAAGGAACCTACGAGCAGTACTTC.

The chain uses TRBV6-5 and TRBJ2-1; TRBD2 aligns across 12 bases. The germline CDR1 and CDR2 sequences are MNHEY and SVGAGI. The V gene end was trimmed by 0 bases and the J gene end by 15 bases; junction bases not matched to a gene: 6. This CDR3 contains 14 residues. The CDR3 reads CASSYSTSGSTMFF. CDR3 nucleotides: TGTGCCAGCAGTTACTCGACTAGCGGGAGTACGATGTTCTTC.

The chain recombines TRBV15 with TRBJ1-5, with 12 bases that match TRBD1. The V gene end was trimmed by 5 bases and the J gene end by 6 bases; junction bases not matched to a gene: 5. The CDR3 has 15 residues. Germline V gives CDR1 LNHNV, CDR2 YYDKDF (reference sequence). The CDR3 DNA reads TGTGCCACCAGCGGGGGACAGGGGGCAGGTCAGCCCCAGCATTTT. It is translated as CATSGGQGAGQPQHF. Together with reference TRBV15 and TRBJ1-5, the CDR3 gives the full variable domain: DAMVIQNPRYQVTQFGKPVTLSCSQTLNHNVMYWYQQKSSQAPKLLFHYYDKDFNNEADTPDNFQSRRPNTSFCFLDIRSPGLGDTAMYLCATSGGQGAGQPQHFGDGTRLSIL.

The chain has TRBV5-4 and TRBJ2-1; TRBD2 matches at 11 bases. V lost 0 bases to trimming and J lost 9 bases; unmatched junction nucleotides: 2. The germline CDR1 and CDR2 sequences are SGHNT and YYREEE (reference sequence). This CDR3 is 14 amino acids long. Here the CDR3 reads CASSLGLAGGEQFF. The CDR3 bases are TGTGCCAGCAGCTTGGGGCTAGCGGGGGGTGAGCAGTTCTTC.

As DNA, the CDR3 is TGTGCCAGCGGAACTAGCGGGCAAGAGACCCAGTACTTC. Translation gives CASGTSGQETQYF. The chain employs TRBV6-6 and TRBJ2-5, with TRBD2 matching over 9 bases. CDR3 length: 13 amino acids. The junction had 3 bases not matched to a gene; V was cut back by 8 bases and J by 2 bases. Germline loops: CDR1 MNHNY, CDR2 SVGAGI (reference sequence).

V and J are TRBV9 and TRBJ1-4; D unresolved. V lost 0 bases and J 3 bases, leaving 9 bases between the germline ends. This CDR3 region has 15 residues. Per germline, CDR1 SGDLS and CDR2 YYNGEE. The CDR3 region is CASSVDSGANEKLFF. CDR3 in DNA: TGTGCCAGCAGCGTAGACTCCGGGGCTAATGAAAAACTGTTTTTT. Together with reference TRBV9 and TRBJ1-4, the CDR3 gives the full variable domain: DSGVTQTPKHLITATGQRVTLRCSPRSGDLSVYWYQQSLDQGLQFLIQYYNGEERAKGNILERFSAQQFPDLHSELNLSSLELGDSALYFCASSVDSGANEKLFFGSGTQLSVL.

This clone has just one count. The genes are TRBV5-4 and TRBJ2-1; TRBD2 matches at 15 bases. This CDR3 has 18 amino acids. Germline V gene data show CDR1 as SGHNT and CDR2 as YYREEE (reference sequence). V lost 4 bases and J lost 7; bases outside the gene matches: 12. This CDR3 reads CASSIGLAGGPVGNEQFF. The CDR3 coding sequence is TGTGCCAGCAGCATAGGACTAGCGGGAGGGCCCGTGGGGAATGAGCAGTTCTTC. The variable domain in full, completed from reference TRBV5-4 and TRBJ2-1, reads ETGVTQSPTHLIKTRGQQVTLRCSSQSGHNTVSWYQQALGQGPQFIFQYYREEENGRGNFPPRFSGLQFPNYSSELNVNALELDDSALYLCASSIGLAGGPVGNEQFFGPGTRLTVL.

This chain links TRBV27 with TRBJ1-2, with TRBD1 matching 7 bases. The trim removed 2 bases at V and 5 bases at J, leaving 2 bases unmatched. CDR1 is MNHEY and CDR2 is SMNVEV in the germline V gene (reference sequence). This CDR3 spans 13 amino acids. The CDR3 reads CASSLQGDYGYTF. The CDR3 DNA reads TGTGCCAGCAGTTTACAGGGGGATTATGGCTACACCTTC.

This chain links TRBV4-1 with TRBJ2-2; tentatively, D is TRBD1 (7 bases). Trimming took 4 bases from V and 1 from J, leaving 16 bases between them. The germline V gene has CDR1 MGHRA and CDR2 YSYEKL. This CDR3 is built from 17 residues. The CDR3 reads CASSRRRGEVNTGELFF. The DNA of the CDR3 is TGCGCCAGCAGCCGTCGCAGGGGGGAGGTGAACACCGGGGAGCTGTTTTTT.

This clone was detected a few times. CDR3 coding DNA: TGTGCCATCAGTGATCGACAGGGGACCGAAGCTTTCTTT. Translated, it gives CAISDRQGTEAFF. V is TRBV10-3 and J is TRBJ1-1; 8 nucleotides match TRBD1. Germline lookup yields CDR1 ENHRY and CDR2 SYGVKD. The junction had 5 bases not matched to a gene; V was cut back by 3 bases and J by 8 bases. This CDR3 has 13 amino acids.

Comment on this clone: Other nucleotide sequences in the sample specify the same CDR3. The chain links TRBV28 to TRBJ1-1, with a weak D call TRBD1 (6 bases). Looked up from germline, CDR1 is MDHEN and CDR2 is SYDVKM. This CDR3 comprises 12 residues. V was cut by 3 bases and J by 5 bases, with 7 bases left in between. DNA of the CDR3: TGTGCCAGCAGTTTGAGGGGGACTGAAGCTTTCTTT. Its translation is CASSLRGTEAFF.

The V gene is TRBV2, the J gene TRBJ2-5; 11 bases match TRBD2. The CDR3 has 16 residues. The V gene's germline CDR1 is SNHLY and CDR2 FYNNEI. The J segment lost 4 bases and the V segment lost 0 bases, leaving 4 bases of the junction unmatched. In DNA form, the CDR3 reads TGTGCCAGCAGTGAAGCTAGACTAGCGGGAAGAGAGACCCAGTACTTC. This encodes CASSEARLAGRETQYF.

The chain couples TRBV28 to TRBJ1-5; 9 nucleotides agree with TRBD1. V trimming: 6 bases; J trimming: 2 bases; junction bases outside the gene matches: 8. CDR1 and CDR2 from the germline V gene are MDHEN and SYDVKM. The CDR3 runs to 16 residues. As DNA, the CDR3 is TGTGCCAGCAGGAAACAGGGGGCGCGGGGCAATCAGCCCCAGCATTTT. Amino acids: CASRKQGARGNQPQHF.

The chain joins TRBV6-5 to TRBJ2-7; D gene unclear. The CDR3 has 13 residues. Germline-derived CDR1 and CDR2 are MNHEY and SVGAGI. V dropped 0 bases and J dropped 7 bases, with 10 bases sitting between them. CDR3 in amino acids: CASSYSWASEQYF. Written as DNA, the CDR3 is TGTGCCAGCAGTTACTCGTGGGCCTCGGAGCAGTACTTC.

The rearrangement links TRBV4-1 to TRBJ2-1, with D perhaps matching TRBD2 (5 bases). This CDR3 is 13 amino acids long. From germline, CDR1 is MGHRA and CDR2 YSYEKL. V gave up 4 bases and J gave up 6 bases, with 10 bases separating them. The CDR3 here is CASSLGLSNEQFF. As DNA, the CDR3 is TGCGCCAGCAGCCTCGGACTGTCCAATGAGCAGTTCTTC.

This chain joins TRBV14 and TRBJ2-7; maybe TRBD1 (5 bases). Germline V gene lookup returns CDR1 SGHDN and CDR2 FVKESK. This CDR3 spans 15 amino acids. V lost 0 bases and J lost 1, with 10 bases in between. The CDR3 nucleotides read TGTGCCAGCAGCCAAGAGCAGGGCGCTTCCTACGAGCAGTACTTC. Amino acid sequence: CASSQEQGASYEQYF.

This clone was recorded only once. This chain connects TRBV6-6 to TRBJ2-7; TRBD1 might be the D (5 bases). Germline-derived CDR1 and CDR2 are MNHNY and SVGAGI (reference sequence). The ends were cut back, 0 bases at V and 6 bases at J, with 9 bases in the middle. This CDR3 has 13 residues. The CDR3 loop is CASSYSKGVEQYF. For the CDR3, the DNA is TGTGCCAGCAGTTACTCGAAAGGGGTCGAGCAGTACTTC.

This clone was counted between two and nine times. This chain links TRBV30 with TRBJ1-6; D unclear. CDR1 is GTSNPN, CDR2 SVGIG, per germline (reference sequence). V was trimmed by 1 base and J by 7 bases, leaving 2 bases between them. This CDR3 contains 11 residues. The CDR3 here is CAWSANSPLHF. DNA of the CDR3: TGTGCCTGGAGTGCAAATTCACCCCTCCACTTT.

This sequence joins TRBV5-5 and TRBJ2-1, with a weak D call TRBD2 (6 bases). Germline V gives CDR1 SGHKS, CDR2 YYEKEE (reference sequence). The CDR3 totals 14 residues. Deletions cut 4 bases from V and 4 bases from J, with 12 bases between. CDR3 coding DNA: TGTGCCAGCAGCCATAGCGGCCTTTACAATGAGCAGTTCTTC. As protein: CASSHSGLYNEQFF.

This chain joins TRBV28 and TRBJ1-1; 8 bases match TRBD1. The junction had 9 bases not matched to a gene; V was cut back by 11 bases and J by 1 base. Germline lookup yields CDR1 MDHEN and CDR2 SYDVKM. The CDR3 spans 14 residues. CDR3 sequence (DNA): TGTGCCGGCCGGACAGGGCTCCCGAACACTGAAGCTTTCTTT. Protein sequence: CAGRTGLPNTEAFF.

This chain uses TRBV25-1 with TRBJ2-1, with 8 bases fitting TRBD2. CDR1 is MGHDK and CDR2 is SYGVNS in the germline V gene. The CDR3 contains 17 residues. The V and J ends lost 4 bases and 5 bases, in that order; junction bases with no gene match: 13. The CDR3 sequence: CASSAGLGAGGNNEQFF. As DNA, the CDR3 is TGTGCCAGCAGTGCGGGCCTCGGCGCGGGGGGTAACAATGAGCAGTTCTTC.

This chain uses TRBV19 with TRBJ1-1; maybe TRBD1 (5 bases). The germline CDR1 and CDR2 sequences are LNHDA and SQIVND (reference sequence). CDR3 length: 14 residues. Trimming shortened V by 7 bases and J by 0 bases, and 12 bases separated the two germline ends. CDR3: CASTLDRMNTEAFF. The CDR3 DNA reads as TGTGCCAGTACGTTAGACAGAATGAACACTGAAGCTTTCTTT.

CDR3 nucleotides: TGCAGCGTTGACTGGACAGGGAACGAGCAGTACTTC. It encodes CSVDWTGNEQYF. The chain links TRBV29-1 to TRBJ2-7, with 8 positions matching TRBD1. Per germline, CDR1 SQVTM and CDR2 ANQGSEA. The CDR3 sequence is 12 residues long. V trimming: 3 bases; J trimming: 5 bases; junction bases outside the gene matches: 3.